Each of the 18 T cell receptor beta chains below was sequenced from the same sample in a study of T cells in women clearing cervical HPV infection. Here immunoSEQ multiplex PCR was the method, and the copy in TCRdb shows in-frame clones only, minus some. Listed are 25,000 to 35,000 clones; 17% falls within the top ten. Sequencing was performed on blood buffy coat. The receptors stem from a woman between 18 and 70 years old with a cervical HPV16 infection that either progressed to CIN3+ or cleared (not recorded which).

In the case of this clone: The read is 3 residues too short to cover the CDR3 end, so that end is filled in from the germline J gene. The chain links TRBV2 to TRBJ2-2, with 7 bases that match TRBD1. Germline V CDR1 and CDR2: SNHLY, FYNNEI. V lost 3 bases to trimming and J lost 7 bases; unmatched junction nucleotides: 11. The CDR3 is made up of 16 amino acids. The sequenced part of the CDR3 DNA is TGTGCCAGCAGTGACCGGGGACAGCCCAATGGCGGGGAG. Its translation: CASSDRGQPNGGE. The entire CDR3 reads CASSDRGQPNGGELFF.

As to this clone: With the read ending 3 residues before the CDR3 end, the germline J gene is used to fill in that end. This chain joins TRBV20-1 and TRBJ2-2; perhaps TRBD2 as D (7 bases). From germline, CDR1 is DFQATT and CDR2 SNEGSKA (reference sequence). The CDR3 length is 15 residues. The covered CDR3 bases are TGCAGTGCTCCCCCTGGGGGGGCGCAAGGTTCACCG. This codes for CSAPPGGAQGSP. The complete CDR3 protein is CSAPPGGAQGSPLFF.

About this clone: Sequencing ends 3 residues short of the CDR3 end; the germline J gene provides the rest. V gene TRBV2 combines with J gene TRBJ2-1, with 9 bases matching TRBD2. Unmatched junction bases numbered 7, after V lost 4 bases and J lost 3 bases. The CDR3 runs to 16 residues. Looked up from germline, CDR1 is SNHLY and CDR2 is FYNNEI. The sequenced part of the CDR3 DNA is TGTGCCAGCAGTGTCTTTGGTAGCGGGGGCTACAATGAG. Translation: CASSVFGSGGYNE. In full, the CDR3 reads CASSVFGSGGYNEQFF.

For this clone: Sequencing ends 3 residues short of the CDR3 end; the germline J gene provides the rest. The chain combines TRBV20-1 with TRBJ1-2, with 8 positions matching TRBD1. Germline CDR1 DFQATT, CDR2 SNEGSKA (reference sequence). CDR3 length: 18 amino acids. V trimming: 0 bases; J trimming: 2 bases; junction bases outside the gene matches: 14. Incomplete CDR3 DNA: TGCAGTGCTAGAGACAGGGTAGGGACAGGATCCCTCAACTATGGC. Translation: CSARDRVGTGSLNYG. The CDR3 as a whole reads CSARDRVGTGSLNYGYTF.

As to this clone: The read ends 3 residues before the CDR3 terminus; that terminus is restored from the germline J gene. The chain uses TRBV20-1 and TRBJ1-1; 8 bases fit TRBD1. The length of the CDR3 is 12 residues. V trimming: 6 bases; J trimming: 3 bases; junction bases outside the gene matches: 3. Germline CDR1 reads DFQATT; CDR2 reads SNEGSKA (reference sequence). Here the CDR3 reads CSAIQGDTEAFF. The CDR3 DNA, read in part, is TGCAGTGCCATACAGGGGGACACTGAA.

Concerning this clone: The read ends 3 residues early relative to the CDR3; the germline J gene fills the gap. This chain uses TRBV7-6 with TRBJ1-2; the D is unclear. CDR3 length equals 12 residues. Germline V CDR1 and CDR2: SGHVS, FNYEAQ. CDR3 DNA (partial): TGTGCCAGCAGCTTCTATCAGGATACC. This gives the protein CASSFYQDT. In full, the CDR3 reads CASSFYQDTYTF. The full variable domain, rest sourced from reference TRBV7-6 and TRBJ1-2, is GAGVSQSPRYKVTKRGQDVALRCDPISGHVSLYWYRQALGQGPEFLTYFNYEAQQDKSGLPNDRFSAERPEGSISTLTIQRTEQRDSAMYRCASSFYQDTYTFGSGTRLTVV.

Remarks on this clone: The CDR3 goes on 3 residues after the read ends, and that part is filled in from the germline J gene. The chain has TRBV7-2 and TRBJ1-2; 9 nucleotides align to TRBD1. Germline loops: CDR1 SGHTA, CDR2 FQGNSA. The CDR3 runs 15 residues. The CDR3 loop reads CASSFIPGQGYDYTF. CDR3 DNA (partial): TGTGCCAGCAGCTTCATCCCGGGACAGGGCTACGAC. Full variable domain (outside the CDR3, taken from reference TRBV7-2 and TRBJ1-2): GAGVSQSPSNKVTEKGKDVELRCDPISGHTALYWYRQSLGQGLEFLIYFQGNSAPDKSGLPSDRFSAERTGGSVSTLTIQRTQQEDSAVYLCASSFIPGQGYDYTFGSGTRLTVV.

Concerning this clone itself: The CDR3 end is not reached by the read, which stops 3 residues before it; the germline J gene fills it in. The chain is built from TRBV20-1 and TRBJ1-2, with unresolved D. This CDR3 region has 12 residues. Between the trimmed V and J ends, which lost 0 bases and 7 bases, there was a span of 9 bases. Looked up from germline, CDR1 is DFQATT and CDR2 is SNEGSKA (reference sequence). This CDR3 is CSARDLRAGYTF. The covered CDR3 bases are TGCAGTGCTAGAGATTTAAGGGCTGGC.

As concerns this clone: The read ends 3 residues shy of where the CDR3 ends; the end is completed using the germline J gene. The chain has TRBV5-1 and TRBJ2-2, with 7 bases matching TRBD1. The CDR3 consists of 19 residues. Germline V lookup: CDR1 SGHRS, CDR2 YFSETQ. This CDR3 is CASSLNLGTALSSNEKLFF. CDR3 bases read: TGCGCCAGCAGCTTAAACCTCGGGACAGCCTTATCTTCTAATGAAAAG.

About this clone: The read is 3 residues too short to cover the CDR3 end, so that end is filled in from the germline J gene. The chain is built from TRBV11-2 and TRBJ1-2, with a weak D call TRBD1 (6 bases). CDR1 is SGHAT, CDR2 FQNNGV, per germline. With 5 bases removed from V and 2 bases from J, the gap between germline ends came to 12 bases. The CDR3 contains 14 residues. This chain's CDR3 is CASSGRTVNYGYTF. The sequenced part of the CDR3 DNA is TGTGCCAGCAGCGGCCGGACAGTCAACTATGGC.

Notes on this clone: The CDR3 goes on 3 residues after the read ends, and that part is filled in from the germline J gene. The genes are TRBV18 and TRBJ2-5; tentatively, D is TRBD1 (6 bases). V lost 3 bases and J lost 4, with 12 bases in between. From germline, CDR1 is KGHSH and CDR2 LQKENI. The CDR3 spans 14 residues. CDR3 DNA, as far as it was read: TGTGCCAGCTCACCGAAGGGGGATGGAGAGACC. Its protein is CASSPKGDGET. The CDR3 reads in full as CASSPKGDGETQYF.

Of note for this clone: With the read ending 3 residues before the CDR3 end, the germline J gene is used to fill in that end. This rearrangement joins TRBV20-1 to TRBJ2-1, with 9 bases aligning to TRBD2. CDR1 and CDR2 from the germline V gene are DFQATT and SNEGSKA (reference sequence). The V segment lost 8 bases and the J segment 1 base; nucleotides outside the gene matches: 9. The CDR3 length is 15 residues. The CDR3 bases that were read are TGCAGTACCGTTAGCGGGAGACAATCCTACAATGAG. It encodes CSTVSGRQSYNE. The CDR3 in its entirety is CSTVSGRQSYNEQFF.

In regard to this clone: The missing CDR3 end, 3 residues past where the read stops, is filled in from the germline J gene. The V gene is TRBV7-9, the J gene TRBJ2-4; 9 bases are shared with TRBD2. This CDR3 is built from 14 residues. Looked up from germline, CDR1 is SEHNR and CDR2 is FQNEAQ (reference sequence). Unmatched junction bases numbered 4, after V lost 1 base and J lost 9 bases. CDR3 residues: CASSLEAGGGIQYF. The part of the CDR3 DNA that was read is TGTGCCAGCAGCTTAGAAGCGGGGGGCGGCATT.

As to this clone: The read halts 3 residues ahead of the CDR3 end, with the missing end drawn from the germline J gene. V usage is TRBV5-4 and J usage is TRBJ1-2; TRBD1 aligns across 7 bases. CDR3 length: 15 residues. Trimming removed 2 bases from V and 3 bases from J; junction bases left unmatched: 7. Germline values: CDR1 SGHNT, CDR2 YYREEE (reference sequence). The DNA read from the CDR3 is TGTGCCAGCAGCTTAGGACAGGAAGCTGACTATGGC. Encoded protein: CASSLGQEADYG. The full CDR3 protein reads CASSLGQEADYGYTF.

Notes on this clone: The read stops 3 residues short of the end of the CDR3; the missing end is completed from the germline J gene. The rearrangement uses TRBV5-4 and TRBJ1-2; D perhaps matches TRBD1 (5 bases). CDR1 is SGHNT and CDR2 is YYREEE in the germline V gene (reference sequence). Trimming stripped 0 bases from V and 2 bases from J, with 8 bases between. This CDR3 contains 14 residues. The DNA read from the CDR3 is TGTGCCAGCAGCTTGGGGGGCCGCAACTATGGC. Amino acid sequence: CASSLGGRNYG. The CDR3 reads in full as CASSLGGRNYGYTF.

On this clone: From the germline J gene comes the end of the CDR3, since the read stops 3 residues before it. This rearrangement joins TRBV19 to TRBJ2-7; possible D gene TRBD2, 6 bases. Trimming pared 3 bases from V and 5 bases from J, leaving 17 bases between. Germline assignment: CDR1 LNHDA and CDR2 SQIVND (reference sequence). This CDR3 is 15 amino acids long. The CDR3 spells CASSMRRGSEDEQYF. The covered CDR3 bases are TGTGCCAGTAGTATGAGGAGGGGCTCAGAGGACGAG.

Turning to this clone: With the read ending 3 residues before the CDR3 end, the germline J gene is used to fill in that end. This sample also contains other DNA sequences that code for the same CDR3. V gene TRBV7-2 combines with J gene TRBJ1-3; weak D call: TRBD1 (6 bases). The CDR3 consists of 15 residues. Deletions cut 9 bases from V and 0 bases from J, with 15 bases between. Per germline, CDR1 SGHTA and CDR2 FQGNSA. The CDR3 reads CASRGGPSSGNTIYF. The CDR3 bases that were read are TGTGCCAGTCGGGGGGGGCCTAGCTCTGGAAACACC.

CDR3 DNA, as far as it was read: TGTGCCAGCAGCTTACTCGGGGGTAACTATGGT. Protein product: CASSLLGGNYG. The entire CDR3 reads CASSLLGGNYGQYF. The V call is TRBV7-8, the J call TRBJ2-4; D might be TRBD2 (6 bases). The read halts 3 residues ahead of the CDR3 end, with the missing end drawn from the germline J gene. Germline values: CDR1 SGHVS, CDR2 FQNEAQ. There are 14 residues in the CDR3. Based on the CDR3 plus reference TRBV7-8 and TRBJ2-4, the full variable domain is GAGVSQSPRYKVAKRGQDVALRCDPISGHVSLFWYQQALGQGPEFLTYFQNEAQLDKSGLPSDRFFAERPEGSVSTLKIQRTQQEDSAVYLCASSLLGGNYGQYFGAGTRLSVL.